One and the same sample provided the 18 T cell receptor beta chains below, sequenced in a study of blood T cell repertoires in COVID-19. Profiled with immunoSEQ multiplex PCR; TCRdb holds only in-frame clones, not every one. The sample records some 260,000 clones, around 89% being singletons. The sequenced material came from PBMCs or T cells enriched from blood (not recorded which). These receptors all stem from a man aged 40-49 years who had recovered from COVID-19.

The sample holds one count of this clone. The gene calls are TRBV18 and TRBJ1-1; D is ambiguous. V lost 3 bases to trimming and J lost 3 bases, with 14 bases between them. CDR3 length equals 15 residues. CDR1 is KGHSH and CDR2 is LQKENI in the germline V gene. The CDR3 sequence: CASSPSVAGYTEAFF. The CDR3 DNA is TGTGCCAGCTCACCGAGCGTTGCGGGGTACACTGAAGCTTTCTTT.

The chain uses TRBV10-3 and TRBJ1-5; weak D call: TRBD1 (6 bases). The CDR3 is made up of 17 amino acids. V was shortened by 2 bases and J by 2 bases, with 16 bases between the two germline ends. Germline V CDR1 and CDR2: ENHRY, SYGVKD. The DNA for the CDR3 is TGTGCCATCAGTGAGGACCTCGCGCGACAGGGCAATCAGCCCCAGCATTTT. Its translation: CAISEDLARQGNQPQHF.

This clone has just a few counts. The chain uses TRBV7-3 and TRBJ2-2, with 11 bases that match TRBD2. Germline values: CDR1 SGHTA, CDR2 FQGTGA. With 4 bases clipped from V and 4 bases from J, the junction kept 5 bases outside the gene matches. This CDR3 region has 16 residues. Written as DNA, the CDR3 is TGTGCCAGCAGCTCACTTAGCGGGAGGGCCACCGGGGAGCTGTTTTTT. The encoded protein is CASSSLSGRATGELFF.

J is TRBJ1-6 and V is TRBV20-1; 7 bases are shared with TRBD1. The CDR3 covers 17 residues. The V and J ends lost 4 bases and 0 bases, in that order; junction bases with no gene match: 9. The V gene's germline CDR1 is DFQATT and CDR2 SNEGSKA (reference sequence). The CDR3 sequence: CSANDGTASSYNSPLHF. CDR3 in DNA: TGCAGTGCTAATGATGGGACAGCCAGCTCCTATAATTCACCCCTCCACTTT.

The rearrangement joins TRBV5-1 to TRBJ1-4; 7 positions agree with TRBD1. The germline V gene has CDR1 SGHRS and CDR2 YFSETQ. This CDR3 comprises 17 residues. Unmatched junction bases numbered 11, after V lost 6 bases and J lost 0 bases. The CDR3: CASTDRERTATNEKLFF. In DNA form, the CDR3 reads TGCGCCAGCACCGACAGGGAGAGGACTGCAACTAATGAAAAACTGTTTTTT.

The chain is built from TRBV7-8 and TRBJ2-1, with a tentative D call TRBD1 (5 bases). Per the germline V gene, CDR1 is SGHVS and CDR2 is FQNEAQ. The CDR3 totals 13 residues. Trimming stripped 4 bases from V and 9 bases from J, with 13 bases between. DNA for the CDR3: TGTGCCAGCAGCTACGGCAGGGCTATTGAGCAGTTCTTC. Amino acid sequence: CASSYGRAIEQFF.

The chain carries TRBV11-3 and TRBJ2-5, with unresolved D. The CDR3 has 13 residues. The germline V gene has CDR1 SGHNT and CDR2 YENEEA. With 0 bases removed from V and 4 bases from J, the gap between germline ends came to 6 bases. The CDR3 DNA reads TGTGCCAGCAGCTTAGAACTCCCAGAGACCCAGTACTTC. It is translated as CASSLELPETQYF.

The CDR3 DNA reads as TGTGCCAGCAAAATAGGACAGGGCTTTCTTGAAGCTTTCTTT. Amino acid sequence: CASKIGQGFLEAFF. This sequence joins TRBV28 and TRBJ1-1; TRBD1 matches at 8 bases. Germline V gives CDR1 MDHEN, CDR2 SYDVKM. Losses at the gene ends were 7 bases for V and 7 bases for J; bases not matched to a gene: 11. The CDR3 loop spans 14 amino acids.

The gene calls are TRBV10-2 and TRBJ2-7, with 10 bases that match TRBD2. The germline V gene encodes CDR1 WSHSY and CDR2 SAAADI. J was trimmed by 0 bases and V by 5 bases; bases with no gene match: 7. The CDR3 has 16 amino acids. In DNA form, the CDR3 reads TGCGCCAGCAGTCCACCTAGCGGGAGCCTCTCCTACGAGCAGTACTTC. Protein product: CASSPPSGSLSYEQYF.

The rearrangement joins TRBV4-3 to TRBJ2-2; perhaps TRBD2 as D (6 bases). Per germline, CDR1 LGHNA and CDR2 YSLEER. Between the trimmed V and J ends, which lost 0 bases and 6 bases, there was a span of 20 bases. The CDR3 extends over 18 amino acids. Here the CDR3 reads CASSQDLNGGFRPGELFF. The CDR3 nucleotides are TGCGCCAGCAGCCAAGATTTAAACGGGGGTTTTCGTCCCGGGGAGCTGTTTTTT.

In nucleotides, the CDR3 is TGTGCCAGCAGTAGGGGACAGGGTTACAATGAGCAGTTCTTC. This sequence encodes CASSRGQGYNEQFF. The chain recombines TRBV27 with TRBJ2-1; 9 nucleotides line up with TRBD1. The trim removed 5 bases at V and 4 bases at J, leaving 3 bases unmatched. This CDR3 spans 14 amino acids. CDR1 MNHEY and CDR2 SMNVEV come from the germline V gene (reference sequence).

This chain uses TRBV7-8 with TRBJ2-2, with a weak D call TRBD2 (5 bases). V was clipped by 5 bases and J by 4 bases, with 14 bases between them. The CDR3 contains 15 residues. The germline gives CDR1 SGHVS, CDR2 FQNEAQ. The CDR3 sequence: CASSPGRDRTGELFF. CDR3 DNA: TGTGCCAGCAGCCCCGGCCGGGATCGCACCGGGGAGCTGTTTTTT.

The V and J genes are TRBV11-1 and TRBJ2-1; D not certain. V lost 1 base and J lost 5, with 9 bases in between. This CDR3 region has 14 residues. Germline assignment: CDR1 SGHAT and CDR2 FQDESV (reference sequence). The CDR3 DNA reads TGTGCCAGCAGCTTAGTTCTGAGTGACAATGAGCAGTTCTTC. Its protein is CASSLVLSDNEQFF.

The V and J genes are TRBV14 and TRBJ1-6; a weak D match, TRBD1 (6 bases). The CDR3 spans 16 residues. V lost 1 base and J lost 6, with 13 bases in between. In germline, CDR1 is SGHDN, CDR2 FVKESK. The CDR3 DNA is TGTGCCAGCAGCCAAGCCGGGACACTGGTTAATTCACCCCTCCACTTT. Translating it yields CASSQAGTLVNSPLHF.

V usage is TRBV10-3 and J usage is TRBJ2-7; 11 nucleotides line up with TRBD2. V shed 2 bases, J shed 2 bases, and the junction held 8 bases outside the gene matches. There are 17 residues in the CDR3. Looked up from germline, CDR1 is ENHRY and CDR2 is SYGVKD. The chain's CDR3 is CAISEGSGRAIPYEQYF. Written as DNA, the CDR3 is TGTGCCATCAGTGAGGGTAGCGGGAGGGCCATACCCTACGAGCAGTACTTC.

The chain joins TRBV19 to TRBJ2-3; TRBD2 matches 9 bases. V lost 5 bases, J lost 2 bases, and 8 bases stayed unmatched. The CDR3 sequence is 16 residues long. The germline gives CDR1 LNHDA, CDR2 SQIVND (reference sequence). The CDR3 spells CASSFGRGGYTDTQYF. CDR3 sequence (DNA): TGTGCCAGTAGTTTCGGGCGGGGGGGGTACACAGATACGCAGTATTTT.

The count of this clone is one. The chain joins TRBV12-3 or TRBV12-4 to TRBJ1-1, with D hard to call. The CDR3 runs 12 residues. The V end lost 6 bases, the J end lost 1 base, and 6 bases lay between the germline ends. The CDR3 sequence: CASSPRNTEAFF. The CDR3 bases are TGTGCCAGCAGCCCCAGGAACACTGAAGCTTTCTTT.

The chain couples TRBV12-5 to TRBJ2-7; TRBD2 matches at 9 bases. After removal of 0 bases from V and 0 bases from J, the junction contained 9 bases not matched to a gene. Germline V gene sequence: CDR1 LGHNT, CDR2 FRNRAP. This CDR3 contains 18 residues. The CDR3 region is CASGLVLGGRVPSYEQYF. DNA for the CDR3: TGTGCTAGTGGTTTGGTACTAGGCGGGAGGGTCCCCTCCTACGAGCAGTACTTC.